The 30 T cell receptor beta chains below were found in one sample sequenced in a study of T cell changes during pregnancy in multiple sclerosis. Data came from immunoSEQ multiplex PCR; TCRdb stores just in-frame clones and leaves some out. The data hold 53,000 or so clones, with approximately 94% observed a single time. The sample in question was CD4+ T cells from peripheral blood mononuclear cells, obtained in the second trimester of pregnancy. These TCRs come from a female donor with multiple sclerosis, enrolled in a pregnancy study.

The gene calls are TRBV7-2 and TRBJ1-1; no reliable D call. This CDR3 contains 13 residues. Germline assignment: CDR1 SGHTA and CDR2 FQGNSA. V was clipped by 1 base and J by 7 bases, with 10 bases between them. CDR3 nucleotides: TGTGCCAGCAGCTTAGTTCCGCAGAATGAAGCTTTCTTT. It is translated as CASSLVPQNEAFF.

The chain couples TRBV11-1 to TRBJ1-4; 8 bases match TRBD1. V gave up 6 bases and J gave up 7 bases; unmatched junction bases: 7. The CDR3 has 14 amino acids. In germline, CDR1 is SGHAT, CDR2 FQDESV (reference sequence). As DNA, the CDR3 is TGTGCCAGCAGTCTTGACAGGGGAGGTGAAAAACTGTTTTTT. Its protein product is CASSLDRGGEKLFF.

The rearrangement joins TRBV10-3 to TRBJ1-5; D perhaps matches TRBD1 (5 bases). The CDR3 is 18 residues long. Trimming shortened V by 7 bases and J by 1 base, and 23 bases separated the two germline ends. The germline gives CDR1 ENHRY, CDR2 SYGVKD. CDR3 sequence reads: CAITVSGRGYTSNQPQHF. DNA for the CDR3: TGTGCCATCACCGTTAGCGGAAGGGGATATACCAGCAATCAGCCCCAGCATTTT.

The chain carries TRBV11-3 and TRBJ2-5; 8 bases are shared with TRBD1. The CDR3 is 15 residues long. CDR1 and CDR2 (germline): SGHNT, YENEEA. After removal of 3 bases from V and 2 bases from J, the junction contained 5 bases not matched to a gene. The CDR3 loop is CASSFGQGRQETQYF. Here the CDR3 DNA reads TGTGCCAGCAGCTTCGGACAGGGAAGGCAAGAGACCCAGTACTTC.

This chain connects TRBV25-1 to TRBJ1-2, with 8 positions matching TRBD1. The V and J ends lost 5 bases and 9 bases, in that order; junction bases with no gene match: 11. Germline V gene data show CDR1 as MGHDK and CDR2 as SYGVNS. This CDR3 has 14 amino acids. DNA for the CDR3: TGTGCCAGCAGTCCACCGCGTCAGGGGGCACGCTACACCTTC. Protein sequence: CASSPPRQGARYTF.

The chain joins TRBV7-6 to TRBJ1-1; no clear D gene. V was trimmed by 5 bases and J by 1 base, leaving 8 bases between them. Germline V gene sequence: CDR1 SGHVS, CDR2 FNYEAQ. The CDR3 has 13 amino acids. In DNA, the CDR3 is TGTGCCAGCAGCCGACAAACGAACACTGAAGCTTTCTTT. Encoded protein: CASSRQTNTEAFF.

Written as DNA, the CDR3 is TGTGCCAGCAGCTTTGATAGAAGTTATGGCTACACCTTC. Encoded protein: CASSFDRSYGYTF. The gene calls are TRBV7-2 and TRBJ1-2; D not certain. In germline, CDR1 is SGHTA, CDR2 FQGNSA. The CDR3 sequence is 13 residues long. The V end was cut by 3 bases, the J end by 5 bases, with 10 bases between.

V is TRBV11-3 and J is TRBJ2-3, with TRBD2 as a possible D gene (6 bases). The germline gives CDR1 SGHNT, CDR2 YENEEA. This CDR3 is 14 amino acids long. Trimming left V 5 bases short and J 2 bases short, with 11 bases between. DNA of the CDR3: TGTGCCAGCAGCGGTGGACTACCCACAGATACGCAGTATTTT. Translated: CASSGGLPTDTQYF.

The chain combines TRBV9 with TRBJ2-3, with TRBD2 identical over 7 bases. This CDR3 spans 16 amino acids. V shed 0 bases and J 0 bases; nucleotides not matched to a gene: 4. CDR1 is SGDLS, CDR2 YYNGEE, per germline. The CDR3 DNA is TGTGCCAGCAGCGTAGCCGGACTAGTGAGCACAGATACGCAGTATTTT. It yields the protein CASSVAGLVSTDTQYF. The whole variable domain, filled in from reference TRBV9 and TRBJ2-3, reads DSGVTQTPKHLITATGQRVTLRCSPRSGDLSVYWYQQSLDQGLQFLIQYYNGEERAKGNILERFSAQQFPDLHSELNLSSLELGDSALYFCASSVAGLVSTDTQYFGPGTRLTVL.

The rearrangement links TRBV10-3 to TRBJ1-1, with unresolved D. V lost 1 base and J 6 bases, leaving 9 bases between the germline ends. The CDR3 is made up of 13 amino acids. The germline V gene encodes CDR1 ENHRY and CDR2 SYGVKD. CDR3 nucleotides: TGTGCCATCAGTGAGTACGGGGTCGCTGAAGCTTTCTTT. Translating it yields CAISEYGVAEAFF.

This chain connects TRBV10-3 to TRBJ1-2, with TRBD1 matching over 11 bases. Losses at the gene ends were 3 bases for V and 7 bases for J; bases not matched to a gene: 7. Per germline, CDR1 ENHRY and CDR2 SYGVKD. The CDR3 consists of 15 residues. This CDR3 is CAISETGTGGFGYTF. Written as DNA, the CDR3 is TGTGCCATCAGTGAAACCGGGACAGGGGGGTTTGGCTACACCTTC.

The chain recombines TRBV6-1 with TRBJ2-7; 9 nucleotides align to TRBD1. Germline V gene data show CDR1 as MNHNS and CDR2 as SASEGT. The V and J ends lost 4 bases and 9 bases, in that order; junction bases with no gene match: 7. The CDR3 loop spans 13 amino acids. The CDR3 loop is CASSATGGAGQYF. CDR3 bases: TGTGCCAGCAGTGCCACAGGGGGCGCTGGGCAGTACTTC.

V usage is TRBV19 and J usage is TRBJ2-1; tentative D call: TRBD2 (5 bases). The CDR3 runs 11 residues. V gave up 5 bases and J gave up 9 bases, with 8 bases separating them. Germline V lookup: CDR1 LNHDA, CDR2 SQIVND (reference sequence). CDR3 in amino acids: CASSLGSEQFF. CDR3 DNA sequence: TGTGCCAGTAGTCTTGGGAGTGAGCAGTTCTTC.

The J gene is TRBJ1-1, the V gene TRBV6-5; the D gene is possibly TRBD1 (6 bases). Germline loops: CDR1 MNHEY, CDR2 SVGAGI. The CDR3 totals 14 residues. The V and J ends lost 4 bases and 0 bases respectively, with 9 bases between them. CDR3 residues: CASSLDSVNTEAFF. The CDR3 DNA is TGTGCCAGCAGTTTGGACAGTGTGAACACTGAAGCTTTCTTT.

This clone was detected only once. The chain couples TRBV6-1 to TRBJ2-7; D may be TRBD1 (5 bases). The CDR3 has 14 residues. Deletions cut 3 bases from V and 2 bases from J, with 11 bases between. The germline gives CDR1 MNHNS, CDR2 SASEGT. The CDR3 nucleotides read TGTGCCAGCAGTGACAGCCAGGGTCCCTACGAGCAGTACTTC. This encodes CASSDSQGPYEQYF.

The rearrangement joins TRBV15 to TRBJ2-7; TRBD2 agrees at 9 bases. V trimming: 0 bases; J trimming: 4 bases; junction bases outside the gene matches: 4. CDR3 length equals 15 residues. The germline V gene encodes CDR1 LNHNV and CDR2 YYDKDF (reference sequence). CDR3 nucleotide sequence: TGTGCCACCAGCAGAGATGAGACTAGCGGATACGAGCAGTACTTC. Translation gives CATSRDETSGYEQYF.

The V and J genes are TRBV18 and TRBJ2-7, with D unclear. Germline V CDR1 and CDR2: KGHSH, LQKENI. The CDR3 covers 14 residues. The V end lost 0 bases, the J end lost 5 bases, and 11 bases lay between the germline ends. DNA of the CDR3: TGTGCCAGCTCACCACCGCGAAGTCCCCACGAGCAGTACTTC. This sequence encodes CASSPPRSPHEQYF.

The chain recombines TRBV30 with TRBJ2-5; D is ambiguous. The CDR3 extends over 11 amino acids. Trimming pared 5 bases from V and 1 base from J, leaving 5 bases between. Germline-derived CDR1 and CDR2 are GTSNPN and SVGIG (reference sequence). Here the CDR3 reads CAWCSQETQYF. The CDR3 nucleotides read TGTGCCTGGTGCAGCCAAGAGACCCAGTACTTC.

The chain uses TRBV7-9 and TRBJ2-1, with TRBD1 identical over 10 bases. V shed 5 bases and J 7 bases; nucleotides not matched to a gene: 14. CDR1 SEHNR and CDR2 FQNEAQ come from the germline V gene (reference sequence). The CDR3 is 17 residues long. CDR3 protein: CASSKTSGTGVRNEQFF. For the CDR3, the DNA is TGTGCCAGCAGCAAAACCTCCGGGACAGGGGTTCGAAATGAGCAGTTCTTC.

This chain links TRBV4-2 with TRBJ1-1, with unresolved D. The germline CDR1 and CDR2 sequences are LGHNA and YNFKEQ. CDR3 size: 14 residues. Trimming pared 4 bases from V and 1 base from J, leaving 10 bases between. The CDR3 nucleotides are TGTGCCAGCAGCCGTTCCGGCGGGAACACTGAAGCTTTCTTT. Protein sequence: CASSRSGGNTEAFF.

The chain combines TRBV28 with TRBJ2-6; possibly TRBD1 for D (5 bases). Germline CDR1 and CDR2: MDHEN and SYDVKM. The CDR3 is made up of 16 amino acids. The V gene lost 5 bases and the J gene lost 0 bases, with 11 bases spanning the gap. Written as DNA, the CDR3 is TGTGCCAGCAGTCTAGGGGTTATCTCTGGGGCCAACGTCCTGACTTTC. Its translation is CASSLGVISGANVLTF.

The chain carries TRBV7-3 and TRBJ1-1; D may be TRBD1 (5 bases). In germline, CDR1 is SGHTA, CDR2 FQGTGA. V lost 3 bases and J 1 base, leaving 6 bases between the germline ends. The CDR3 loop spans 13 amino acids. This CDR3 reads CASSFTGNTEAFF. DNA for the CDR3: TGTGCCAGCAGCTTTACAGGGAACACTGAAGCTTTCTTT.

The chain links TRBV5-1 to TRBJ1-2, with 7 bases aligning to TRBD1. The CDR3 totals 16 residues. J lost 0 bases, V lost 3 bases, and 8 bases had no gene match. Germline V gives CDR1 SGHRS, CDR2 YFSETQ. In nucleotides, the CDR3 is TGCGCCAGCAGCTCTGGACAGGTTCTAGCTAACTATGGCTACACCTTC. This gives the protein CASSSGQVLANYGYTF. The entire variable domain, with the rest obtained from reference TRBV5-1 and TRBJ1-2, is as follows: KAGVTQTPRYLIKTRGQQVTLSCSPISGHRSVSWYQQTPGQGLQFLFEYFSETQRNKGNFPGRFSGRQFSNSRSEMNVSTLELGDSALYLCASSSGQVLANYGYTFGSGTRLTVV.

The rearrangement uses TRBV7-2 and TRBJ2-5; TRBD1 matches 7 bases. V shed 5 bases and J 2 bases; nucleotides not matched to a gene: 14. CDR1 is SGHTA, CDR2 FQGNSA, per germline. This CDR3 comprises 17 residues. The CDR3, as DNA: TGTGCCAGCAGCGCAGAGGCCAGGGGGATTCGACAAGAGACCCAGTACTTC. Translated: CASSAEARGIRQETQYF.

As for this clone: Mismatch with germline at one junction end may stem from a read error. The chain has TRBV7-7 and TRBJ2-5; TRBD2 aligns across 8 bases. The CDR3 sequence is 17 residues long. Germline V gene data show CDR1 as SSHAT and CDR2 as FNYEAQ (reference sequence). CDR3 nucleotide sequence: TGTGCTAGCAGCAATTATCCCGGGACTAGTCCCCAAGAGACCCAGTACTTC. It encodes CASSNYPGTSPQETQYF.

The V gene is TRBV7-2, the J gene TRBJ2-5, with D possibly being TRBD1 (5 bases). The CDR3 runs 18 residues. Germline lookup yields CDR1 SGHTA and CDR2 FQGNSA. Trimming took off 1 base at V and 4 bases at J, with 22 bases between the two ends. CDR3 sequence: CASSLEAAGIAGRETQYF. CDR3 sequence (DNA): TGTGCCAGCAGCTTAGAGGCGGCAGGGATTGCCGGCAGAGAGACCCAGTACTTC. Drawing the rest from reference TRBV7-2 and TRBJ2-5, the complete variable domain is GAGVSQSPSNKVTEKGKDVELRCDPISGHTALYWYRQSLGQGLEFLIYFQGNSAPDKSGLPSDRFSAERTGGSVSTLTIQRTQQEDSAVYLCASSLEAAGIAGRETQYFGPGTRLLVL.

The CDR3 protein is CASSLVGRAGYNEQFF. The CDR3 coding sequence is TGTGCCAGCAGCTTAGTAGGGCGGGCCGGCTACAATGAGCAGTTCTTC. The V gene is TRBV7-2, the J gene TRBJ2-1, with TRBD2 as a possible D gene (5 bases). The CDR3 is 16 amino acids. Trimming shortened V by 1 base and J by 3 bases, and 13 bases separated the two germline ends. Germline lookup yields CDR1 SGHTA and CDR2 FQGNSA.

The CDR3 spells CASSIGLGTDTQYF. DNA of the CDR3: TGTGCCAGTAGTATAGGGCTTGGCACAGATACGCAGTATTTT. The rearrangement links TRBV19 to TRBJ2-3; unclear D gene. The CDR3 has 14 amino acids. V gave up 1 base and J gave up 1 base, with 6 bases separating them. Per the germline V gene, CDR1 is LNHDA and CDR2 is SQIVND (reference sequence).

The chain uses TRBV5-1 and TRBJ1-4; 10 bases line up with TRBD1. The CDR3 is made up of 16 amino acids. V shed 0 bases and J 7 bases; nucleotides not matched to a gene: 6. Germline CDR1 SGHRS, CDR2 YFSETQ. CDR3 sequence: CASSLASGQGFEKLFF. The CDR3 DNA reads as TGCGCCAGCAGCTTGGCTTCGGGACAGGGGTTTGAAAAACTGTTTTTT.

This clone appeared a single time. V and J are TRBV5-8 and TRBJ1-5, with 7 positions matching TRBD1. The CDR3 length is 17 residues. The germline gives CDR1 SGHTS, CDR2 YDEGEE. The V and J ends lost 5 bases and 0 bases, in that order; junction bases with no gene match: 11. The CDR3 is CASRRRGTAYSNQPQHF. The CDR3 DNA reads TGTGCCAGCAGACGGCGAGGGACAGCCTATAGCAATCAGCCCCAGCATTTT.